The 21 T cell receptor beta chains in this list originate from one sample, sequenced in a study of identical twins. MiXCR was run by TCRdb on the 5' RACE reads, yielding one entry per CDR3 protein. Among 450,000 to 650,000 distinct CDR3 sequences, more than 9% were seen once, and the ten largest hold roughly 3.2%. The same sample was also used in a study of yellow fever vaccine responses in identical twins.

Sequencing used PBMCs. The receptor set was obtained from a woman between 18 and 29 years old in good health.

As to this clonotype: An end of the junction differs from the germline gene, which may be a read error. The V gene is TRBV20-1, the J gene TRBJ2-1; D might be TRBD1 or TRBD2, each matching 5 bases. The CDR3 sequence is 16 residues long. CDR1 is DFQATT, CDR2 SNEGSKA, per germline (reference sequence). CDR3 amino acids: CCARDRSRAPLHEQFF. As DNA, the CDR3 is TGCTGTGCTAGGGACCGATCTAGAGCACCGTTGCATGAGCAGTTCTTC.

The V call is TRBV2, the J call TRBJ2-3; D is ambiguous. V was clipped by 8 bases and J by 6 bases, with 6 bases between them. The CDR3 length is 10 residues. The V gene's germline CDR1 is SNHLY and CDR2 FYNNEI. The CDR3 DNA sequence: TGTGCCAGCGAGTTGGATACGCAGTATTTT. This gives the protein CASELDTQYF.

This sequence joins TRBV3-1 and TRBJ2-3; a weak D match, TRBD2 (6 bases). Trimming pared 3 bases from V and 2 bases from J, leaving 18 bases between. The CDR3 has 17 residues. Germline V gene lookup returns CDR1 LGHDT and CDR2 YNNKEL (reference sequence). The CDR3 loop is CASSQLTGLIPTDTQYF. Here the CDR3 DNA reads TGTGCCAGCAGCCAGCTAACGGGACTGATACCCACAGATACGCAGTATTTT.

The CDR3: CSASGGELSTDTQYF. DNA of the CDR3: TGCAGTGCTTCAGGTGGGGAACTTAGCACAGATACGCAGTATTTT. The V call is TRBV20-1, the J call TRBJ2-3; no definite D call. The CDR3 contains 15 residues. V was shortened by 5 bases and J by 0 bases, with 15 bases between the two germline ends. The germline V gene has CDR1 DFQATT and CDR2 SNEGSKA (reference sequence).

This clonotype occurred a few times. CDR3 amino acids: CASSMGTDMRAFF. Written as DNA, the CDR3 is TGTGCCAGTAGTATGGGGACGGATATGAGAGCTTTCTTT. The J gene is TRBJ1-1, the V gene TRBV19; TRBD1 is a possible D gene (5 bases). Between the trimmed V and J ends, which lost 3 bases and 10 bases, there was a span of 15 bases. The CDR3 is 13 amino acids. Germline CDR1 reads LNHDA; CDR2 reads SQIVND (reference sequence).

This clonotype was counted only a few times. The chain recombines TRBV5-6 with TRBJ2-1, with a weak D call TRBD2 (6 bases). The ends were cut back, 4 bases at V and 4 bases at J, with 18 bases in the middle. Germline CDR1 reads SGHDT; CDR2 reads YYEEEE. The CDR3 extends over 16 amino acids. Here the CDR3 reads CASSPVGGLTYNEQFF. The CDR3 region has the DNA TGTGCCAGCAGCCCGGTGGGGGGACTCACATACAATGAGCAGTTCTTC.

The V and J genes are TRBV28 and TRBJ1-4; no clear D gene. CDR3 length: 15 amino acids. With 6 bases removed from V and 7 bases from J, the gap between germline ends came to 18 bases. CDR1 and CDR2 (germline): MDHEN, SYDVKM. CDR3 sequence (DNA): TGTGCCAGCAGCCCGGTTCAATTAGTGGGTGAAAAACTGTTTTTT. This translates into CASSPVQLVGEKLFF.

This clonotype has just a few counts. This chain links TRBV6-2 or TRBV6-3 with TRBJ2-7, with D maybe TRBD1 (6 bases). In germline, CDR1 is MNHEY, CDR2 SVGEGT. This CDR3 contains 13 residues. V was trimmed by 4 bases and J by 4 bases, leaving 11 bases between them. As DNA, the CDR3 is TGTGCCAGCAGTTTGGGACATCCGTACGAGCAGTACTTC. Translating it yields CASSLGHPYEQYF.

The sample holds many counts of this clonotype. The rearrangement joins TRBV24-1 to TRBJ2-5; unclear D gene. Germline V gene data show CDR1 as KGHDR and CDR2 as SFDVKD. Trimming took off 0 bases at V and 7 bases at J, with 5 bases between the two ends. The CDR3 runs to 12 residues. The CDR3 reads CATSDLGWTQYF. CDR3 DNA sequence: TGTGCCACCAGTGATTTGGGCTGGACCCAGTACTTC.

V gene TRBV29-1 combines with J gene TRBJ1-2; D possibly corresponds to TRBD1 (6 bases). Trimming pared 0 bases from V and 3 bases from J, leaving 14 bases between. The CDR3 sequence is 15 residues long. Germline V lookup: CDR1 SQVTM, CDR2 ANQGSEA. This chain's CDR3 is CSVEDSGGKDYGYTF. CDR3 bases: TGCAGCGTTGAAGATTCGGGGGGCAAGGACTATGGCTACACCTTC.

This clonotype occurred many times. The J gene is TRBJ2-7, the V gene TRBV6-1; 10 bases map to TRBD2. This CDR3 spans 14 amino acids. V trimming: 6 bases; J trimming: 2 bases; junction bases outside the gene matches: 4. CDR1 and CDR2 (germline): MNHNS, SASEGT. CDR3 sequence reads: CASRPAGGAYEQYF. CDR3 in DNA: TGTGCCAGCAGACCAGCGGGAGGGGCCTACGAGCAGTACTTC.

The chain combines TRBV7-8 with TRBJ2-2; a weak D match, TRBD1 (7 bases). The CDR3 has 16 amino acids. V lost 5 bases, J lost 1 base, and 14 bases lay in between. CDR1 SGHVS and CDR2 FQNEAQ come from the germline V gene. The CDR3 bases are TGTGCCAGCAGCAGGCGGGACAGAGGGAACACCGGGGAGCTGTTTTTT. Amino acid sequence: CASSRRDRGNTGELFF.

A few counts support this clonotype. This sequence joins TRBV19 and TRBJ2-7, with 7 bases that match TRBD1. CDR1 LNHDA and CDR2 SQIVND come from the germline V gene (reference sequence). The CDR3 has 15 amino acids. V lost 5 bases to trimming and J lost 2 bases; unmatched junction nucleotides: 9. In nucleotides, the CDR3 is TGTGCCAGTAGTCCAGGGACAGCCCCCACCTACGAGCAGTACTTC. This encodes CASSPGTAPTYEQYF.

This clonotype was found a few times. The CDR3, as DNA: TGTGCCAGTAGTTCCACCAGGGGAAATGAGCAGTTCTTC. Translating gives CASSSTRGNEQFF. The chain recombines TRBV19 with TRBJ2-1, with D tentatively TRBD1 (6 bases). V was clipped by 5 bases and J by 7 bases, with 12 bases between them. The CDR3 runs 13 residues. Germline values: CDR1 LNHDA, CDR2 SQIVND (reference sequence).

The sample holds a few counts of this clonotype. The genes are TRBV9 and TRBJ2-5; perhaps TRBD1 as D (5 bases). Germline CDR1 and CDR2: SGDLS and YYNGEE. This CDR3 has 13 residues. V dropped 4 bases and J dropped 6 bases, with 13 bases sitting between them. The CDR3 DNA follows: TGTGCCAGCAGCACCCGGCCAGGGCAGACCCAGTACTTC. This gives the protein CASSTRPGQTQYF.

The sample holds a few counts of this clonotype. This sequence joins TRBV6-5 and TRBJ2-7; the D call may be TRBD1 or TRBD2 (5 bases each). The germline gives CDR1 MNHEY, CDR2 SVGAGI. This CDR3 spans 15 amino acids. V gave up 4 bases and J gave up 2 bases, with 15 bases separating them. As DNA, the CDR3 is TGTGCCAGCAGTTCCGGACGGGACCAAACCTACGAGCAGTACTTC. It is translated as CASSSGRDQTYEQYF.

The V and J genes are TRBV6-6 and TRBJ2-1; D gene unclear. V lost 8 bases, J lost 9 bases, and 17 bases lay in between. Germline V gene lookup returns CDR1 MNHNY and CDR2 SVGAGI (reference sequence). There are 13 residues in the CDR3. The CDR3 nucleotides read TGTGCCAGCGCCCAGGACGAACCGTCTGAGCAGTTCTTC. This gives the protein CASAQDEPSEQFF.

As regards this clonotype: A much larger clone differs from this one at a single base, so this may be a read error. The rearrangement joins TRBV7-8 to TRBJ1-2; 9 positions agree with TRBD1. The CDR3 has 13 amino acids. Germline-derived CDR1 and CDR2 are SGHVS and FQNEAQ. V shed 5 bases, J shed 6 bases, and the junction held 4 bases outside the gene matches. This chain's CDR3 is CASSTRTGDGYTF. The CDR3 DNA reads as TGTGCCAGCAGCACCCGGACAGGGGATGGCTACACCTTC.

This clonotype appeared a few times. CDR3 in amino acids: CASSTRAHNSYEQYF. CDR3 sequence (DNA): TGTGCCAGCAGCACTAGGGCTCACAACTCCTACGAGCAGTACTTC. This sequence joins TRBV21-1 and TRBJ2-7; TRBD2 reflects the table's D call only, with no check against the DNA. TRBV21-1 is annotated as a pseudogene. The length of the CDR3 is 15 residues.

J is TRBJ2-2 and V is TRBV11-2, with 14 bases lining up with TRBD2. Germline V gene sequence: CDR1 SGHAT, CDR2 FQNNGV. Trimming took 5 bases from V and 8 from J; bases not matched to a gene: 16. CDR3 length: 19 residues. The CDR3 spells CASSEISGTSGRRSGELFF. The CDR3 DNA is TGTGCCAGCAGCGAGATCTCCGGGACTAGCGGGAGAAGGTCGGGGGAGCTGTTTTTT.

This clonotype was recorded many times. V usage is TRBV6-1 and J usage is TRBJ2-3; either TRBD1 or TRBD2 may fit D (7 bases each). CDR3 size: 16 residues. Germline V gene data show CDR1 as MNHNS and CDR2 as SASEGT. V gave up 5 bases and J gave up 6 bases, with 21 bases separating them. The CDR3 loop is CASSPAFRGGMDTQYF. The CDR3 DNA sequence: TGTGCCAGCAGTCCTGCGTTCAGGGGGGGCATGGATACGCAGTATTTT.